This T cell receptor beta chain was sequenced for a study of T cell changes during pregnancy in multiple sclerosis. Only in-frame clones appear in the TCRdb table, and some are missing; sequencing was by immunoSEQ multiplex PCR. Of fewer than 90,000 clones in the sample, 91% were seen once. The source material was peripheral blood, sampled in the second trimester of pregnancy. The sequence was obtained from a female donor with multiple sclerosis, enrolled in a pregnancy study.

CDR3 region: CASSPSGPQPQHF. The CDR3 DNA follows: TGTGCCAGCAGTCCCTCAGGGCCCCAGCCCCAGCATTTT. The rearrangement joins TRBV27 to TRBJ1-5, with D maybe TRBD1 (5 bases). Germline CDR1 is MNHEY and CDR2 is SMNVEV (reference sequence). This CDR3 contains 13 residues. V lost 5 bases and J lost 7, with 12 bases in between.